One and the same sample provided the 16 T cell receptor beta chains below, sequenced in a study of OX40 agonist ivuxolimab in advanced cancers. Clones were read by immunoSEQ multiplex PCR, and TCRdb kept only the in-frame ones, dropping some. The sample yields about 61,000 clones, around 87% seen once. The specimen comprised CD4+ or CD8+ T cells sorted from blood, sampled in a trial of the OX40 agonist ivuxolimab. The source is an adult with an advanced solid tumor such as melanoma, head and neck, liver or kidney cancer.

This clone was recorded once. This rearrangement joins TRBV4-1 to TRBJ2-5; TRBD1 might be the D (5 bases). Germline CDR1 reads MGHRA; CDR2 reads YSYEKL. V shed 2 bases and J shed 8 bases, with 27 bases lying between them. The CDR3 runs to 18 residues. CDR3 DNA: TGCGCCAGCAGCCAAATGAGTAGCTGGACAAGGCAATTGGAAACCCAGTACTTC. Protein: CASSQMSSWTRQLETQYF.

The V gene is TRBV1, the J gene TRBJ2-3; the D call of TRBD2 is as the table states it, not checked on the DNA. TRBV1 is noted as a pseudogene. The CDR3 has 19 residues. CDR3: CTSSQDFAPSAFSRDTQYF. DNA of the CDR3: TGCACCAGCAGCCAAGATTTTGCCCCTAGCGCGTTCTCGAGGGATACGCAGTATTTT.

The rearrangement joins TRBV10-2 to TRBJ2-3, with D unclear. This CDR3 comprises 11 residues. Per the germline V gene, CDR1 is WSHSY and CDR2 is SAAADI. Trimming stripped 6 bases from V and 2 bases from J, with 3 bases between. The CDR3 is CASSVTDTQYF. The DNA for the CDR3 is TGCGCCAGCAGCGTCACAGATACGCAGTATTTT.

V is TRBV7-3 and J is TRBJ1-1; 7 bases are a match to TRBD1. The J segment lost 1 base and the V segment lost 5 bases, leaving 4 bases of the junction unmatched. The CDR3 length is 14 residues. CDR1 SGHTA and CDR2 FQGTGA come from the germline V gene. The CDR3 protein is CASSRDRSNTEAFF. CDR3 bases: TGTGCCAGCAGCAGGGACAGATCGAACACTGAAGCTTTCTTT.

The rearrangement uses TRBV6-5 and TRBJ1-2; TRBD1 matches 11 bases. Trimming took 7 bases from V and 4 from J; bases not matched to a gene: 8. The length of the CDR3 is 15 residues. Germline-derived CDR1 and CDR2 are MNHEY and SVGAGI. The CDR3 DNA reads as TGTGCCAGCACCGGAGGACAGGGGGCAGGCTATGGCTACACCTTC. Amino acids: CASTGGQGAGYGYTF.

V usage is TRBV7-6 and J usage is TRBJ1-4, with D perhaps TRBD1 (6 bases). This CDR3 has 16 residues. Trimming shortened V by 5 bases and J by 2 bases, and 15 bases separated the two germline ends. Germline CDR1 and CDR2: SGHVS and FNYEAQ. Here the CDR3 DNA reads TGTGCCAGCAGCCTAGGTGGGGGCGGCACTAATGAAAAACTGTTTTTT. Residues: CASSLGGGGTNEKLFF.

This chain joins TRBV10-3 and TRBJ1-1; possibly TRBD1 for D (5 bases). Germline CDR1 and CDR2: ENHRY and SYGVKD. The V and J ends lost 2 bases and 4 bases respectively, with 20 bases between them. This CDR3 region has 17 residues. CDR3 bases: TGTGCCATCAGTGAGATGGGGACCCGTTCAGGGACCACTGAAGCTTTCTTT. This translates into CAISEMGTRSGTTEAFF.

The chain has TRBV5-1 and TRBJ2-2; D remains ambiguous. Germline CDR1 reads SGHRS; CDR2 reads YFSETQ. The CDR3 is made up of 12 amino acids. V was trimmed by 3 bases and J by 0 bases, leaving 0 bases between them. CDR3 sequence (DNA): TGCGCCAGCAGCTCGAACACCGGGGAGCTGTTTTTT. It yields the protein CASSSNTGELFF.

This rearrangement joins TRBV5-1 to TRBJ1-3; TRBD1 matches 8 bases. The V gene end was trimmed by 6 bases and the J gene end by 0 bases; junction bases not matched to a gene: 8. In germline, CDR1 is SGHRS, CDR2 YFSETQ. This CDR3 has 16 residues. The CDR3 loop is CASTPTGVSSGNTIYF. The CDR3 coding sequence is TGCGCCAGCACCCCGACAGGGGTCAGCTCTGGAAACACCATATATTTT.

The rearrangement joins TRBV7-9 to TRBJ2-5, with D perhaps matching TRBD1 (6 bases). Germline CDR1 and CDR2: SEHNR and FQNEAQ (reference sequence). This CDR3 comprises 15 residues. V was shortened by 6 bases and J by 5 bases, with 19 bases between the two germline ends. In DNA form, the CDR3 reads TGTGCCAGCAGGCTTACCGAGACAGGTGGGGAGACCCAGTACTTC. Its protein is CASRLTETGGETQYF.

The J gene is TRBJ1-1, the V gene TRBV7-3, with a weak D call TRBD1 (5 bases). Looked up from germline, CDR1 is SGHTA and CDR2 is FQGTGA. This CDR3 spans 15 amino acids. V shed 0 bases and J shed 1 base, with 9 bases lying between them. As DNA, the CDR3 is TGTGCCAGCAGCTTAACTACAGGACCGAACACTGAAGCTTTCTTT. It is translated as CASSLTTGPNTEAFF.

This chain links TRBV30 with TRBJ1-1, with D possibly TRBD1 on 5 matching bases. With 2 bases removed from V and 9 bases from J, the gap between germline ends came to 22 bases. Per germline, CDR1 GTSNPN and CDR2 SVGIG (reference sequence). The CDR3 totals 15 residues. CDR3 in amino acids: CAWSLQHRMLDKAFF. DNA of the CDR3: TGTGCCTGGAGTTTACAGCACAGGATGTTAGACAAAGCTTTCTTT.

The CDR3 region is CASSLGRANTEAFF. CDR3 nucleotide sequence: TGTGCCAGCAGCTTGGGCAGGGCGAACACTGAAGCTTTCTTT. This chain links TRBV5-6 with TRBJ1-1; the D gene is possibly TRBD1 (5 bases). Looked up from germline, CDR1 is SGHDT and CDR2 is YYEEEE. The CDR3 contains 14 residues. Trimming shortened V by 0 bases and J by 1 base, and 7 bases separated the two germline ends.

The chain links TRBV18 to TRBJ2-7; the match to TRBD1 covers 8 bases. J lost 5 bases, V lost 3 bases, and 9 bases had no gene match. The CDR3 runs to 15 residues. Germline V gives CDR1 KGHSH, CDR2 LQKENI. CDR3 sequence (DNA): TGTGCCAGCTCACCGCAGACAGGGGAGCTCAACGAGCAGTACTTC. Translation: CASSPQTGELNEQYF.

The chain is built from TRBV5-1 and TRBJ1-4, with unresolved D. This CDR3 is built from 14 residues. Trimming left V 4 bases short and J 2 bases short, with 9 bases between. CDR1 is SGHRS and CDR2 is YFSETQ in the germline V gene. The chain's CDR3 is CASSPGITNEKLFF. The CDR3 bases are TGCGCCAGCAGCCCGGGGATCACTAATGAAAAACTGTTTTTT.

The V and J genes are TRBV6-1 and TRBJ2-5; D not resolved. The CDR3 runs 14 residues. V was cut by 5 bases and J by 1 base, with 11 bases left in between. CDR1 is MNHNS and CDR2 is SASEGT in the germline V gene. The CDR3, as DNA: TGTGCCAGCAGTTATGCCCACGCCCAAGAGACCCAGTACTTC. Protein product: CASSYAHAQETQYF.